This T cell receptor beta chain was sequenced in a study of T-cell reconstitution after alpha-beta-depleted transplantation in children. The trim removed 5 bases at V and 0 bases at J, leaving 16 bases unmatched. The CDR3 is 20 amino acids. For TCRbeta, the library was prepared with unique molecular identifiers. MiXCR was run by TCRdb on the PCR reads, yielding one entry per CDR3 protein. The sample yields 150,000 to 200,000 distinct CDR3 sequences, 13% to 15% seen once. The V and J genes are TRBV12-3 or TRBV12-4 and TRBJ2-1; 10 nucleotides line up with TRBD2. The receptor's source is a human donor who donated a stem cell graft to a child with acute lymphoblastic leukemia. The sample in question was PBMCs from the stem cell graft donor, obtained from the stem cell graft. CDR3 DNA: TGTGCCAGCAGTCTTGTTGGCCTAGCGGGAGCCGCGAGCTCCTACAATGAGCAGTTCTTC. Translated, it gives CASSLVGLAGAASSYNEQFF.